This is a list of T cell receptor beta chains from one sample in a study of persistence of HIV-infected CD4 T cells. No antigen has been assigned to these receptors. Measured with immunoSEQ multiplex PCR; TCRdb has only the in-frame clones, and not every one. This sample has around 13,000 clones; about 66% occur once, and the top ten carry about 7%. This specimen consisted of CD4+ T cells sorted from PBMCs after approximately 19-hour stimulation, obtained from a patient who received antiretroviral therapy. These receptors all come from an adult man with HIV who was CMV-seropositive. CDR3s include the opening cysteine and the closing phenylalanine or tryptophan. A D gene is named only where the DNA matches it firmly. Expanded clones get a size class; other rows say once, few or many, or leave the size out.

V: TRBV7-9; J: TRBJ1-6; size: .; D: .; DNA: TGTGCCAGCAGCTTGGACCCTAATTCACCCCTCCACTTT; CDR3: CASSLDPNSPLHF
V: TRBV6-1; J: TRBJ1-2; size: .; D: .; DNA: TGTGCCAGCAGTGACGACGGACCCTATGGCTACACCTTC; CDR3: CASSDDGPYGYTF
V: TRBV10-2; J: TRBJ1-4; size: medium-sized; D: .; DNA: TGCGCCAGCAGTGGGGGATTGAGGATGTTTTTT; CDR3: CASSGGLRMFF
V: TRBV19; J: TRBJ2-1; size: .; D: TRBD1; DNA: TGTGCCAGTAGTGGACAGGGGTACGAGCAGTTCTTC; CDR3: CASSGQGYEQFF
V: TRBV2; J: TRBJ2-1; size: .; D: .; DNA: TGTGCCAGCACCTCCTACAATGAGCAGTTCTTC; CDR3: CASTSYNEQFF
V: TRBV11-2; J: TRBJ2-7; size: .; D: .; DNA: TGTGCCAGCAGCTTCTCCACCGGATCCGACGAGCAGTACTTC; CDR3: CASSFSTGSDEQYF
V: TRBV12-3/TRBV12-4; J: TRBJ2-1; size: .; D: TRBD2; DNA: TGTGCCAGCAGACGGGAGGTCCATGAGCAGTTCTTC; CDR3: CASRREVHEQFF
V: TRBV11-1; J: TRBJ2-3; size: .; D: .; DNA: TGTGCCAGCAGCTCCGCTTTTGGTAGCACAGATACGCAGTATTTT; CDR3: CASSSAFGSTDTQYF
V: TRBV6-2/TRBV6-3; J: TRBJ2-1; size: .; D: TRBD2; DNA: TGTGCCAGCAGTTACTCCCGGCGCGGGAGGTCAGGGTCCTACAATGAGCAGTTCTTC; CDR3: CASSYSRRGRSGSYNEQFF
V: TRBV7-2; J: TRBJ2-1; size: .; D: TRBD2; DNA: TGTGCCAGCAGGAAACTAGCGGGGGGGCGGATTTATGAGCAGTTCTTC; CDR3: CASRKLAGGRIYEQFF
V: TRBV6-5; J: TRBJ2-3; size: .; D: .; DNA: TGTGCCAGCGGGGTTTCGATGGATACGCAGTATTTT; CDR3: CASGVSMDTQYF
V: TRBV29-1; J: TRBJ2-2; size: once; D: .; DNA: TGCAGCGTTGACGGGGGTAGGGCCGGGGAGCTGTTTTTT; CDR3: CSVDGGRAGELFF
V: TRBV30; J: TRBJ2-7; size: medium-sized; D: TRBD2; DNA: TGTGCCACGTTGTTAGCGGGCTACGAGCAGTACTTC; CDR3: CATLLAGYEQYF
V: TRBV6-1; J: TRBJ2-7; size: .; D: TRBD1; DNA: TGTGCCAGCAGACGCCGGGACAGGGGCCTCGAGCAGTACTTC; CDR3: CASRRRDRGLEQYF
V: TRBV24-1; J: TRBJ1-6; size: .; D: .; DNA: TGTGCCACCAGATGGACCCGCGTTTCACCCCTCCACTTT; CDR3: CATRWTRVSPLHF
V: TRBV11-3; J: TRBJ1-6; size: .; D: .; DNA: TGTGCCAGCAGCTTAGATATGCACGGGGACTCCTATAATTCACCCCTCCACTTT; CDR3: CASSLDMHGDSYNSPLHF
V: TRBV29-1; J: TRBJ1-1; size: .; D: .; DNA: TGCAGCGCGAAGAACACTGAAGCTTTCTTT; CDR3: CSAKNTEAFF
V: TRBV2; J: TRBJ1-6; size: .; D: .; DNA: TGTGCCAGCAAACAGCATAATTCACCCCTCCACTTT; CDR3: CASKQHNSPLHF
V: TRBV6-6; J: TRBJ1-1; size: .; D: .; DNA: TGTGCCAGCAGTCCCACCGGGACCCGGAACACTGAAGCTTTCTTT; CDR3: CASSPTGTRNTEAFF
V: TRBV19; J: TRBJ1-5; size: .; D: .; DNA: TGTGCCAGTAGTATAGGACAATATGGGTCCCAGCATTTT; CDR3: CASSIGQYGSQHF
V: TRBV6-5; J: TRBJ2-1; size: .; D: TRBD2; DNA: TGTGCCAGCAGTTTTCCGGCGGGGAGGGGTGTAAATGAGCAGTTCTTC; CDR3: CASSFPAGRGVNEQFF
V: TRBV6-5; J: TRBJ1-1; size: .; D: .; DNA: TGTGCCAGCAGTAAGGGATACACTGAAGCTTTCTTT; CDR3: CASSKGYTEAFF
V: TRBV11-2; J: TRBJ1-1; size: few; D: TRBD1; DNA: TGTGCCAGCAGCGCCCACCTCGGGACAGGGGTTACTGAAGCTTTCTTT; CDR3: CASSAHLGTGVTEAFF
V: TRBV12-3/TRBV12-4; J: TRBJ1-1; size: few; D: .; DNA: TGTGCCAGCAGTTTAGGAAGCACTGAAGCTTTCTTT; CDR3: CASSLGSTEAFF
V: TRBV7-9; J: TRBJ1-4; size: .; D: .; DNA: TGTGCCAGCAGCTTTCGGCAGGGTAGAGAAAAACTGTTTTTT; CDR3: CASSFRQGREKLFF
V: TRBV5-6; J: TRBJ1-1; size: .; D: .; DNA: TGTGCCAGCAGCTACCTAACAGGGATGCCTGAAGCTTTCTTT; CDR3: CASSYLTGMPEAFF
V: TRBV30; J: TRBJ2-1; size: .; D: .; DNA: TGTGCCTGGATCAGCCGGAGGGACTCCGCTGAGCAGTTCTTC; CDR3: CAWISRRDSAEQFF
V: TRBV5-1; J: TRBJ2-2; size: .; D: .; DNA: TGCGCCAGCAGCGCTAGCCGACAGGGAGGGACCGGGGAGCTGTTTTTT; CDR3: CASSASRQGGTGELFF
V: TRBV7-8; J: TRBJ1-1; size: .; D: .; DNA: TGTGCCAGCAGCTTAACGTCCGGGACAATAGACACTGAAGCTTTCTTT; CDR3: CASSLTSGTIDTEAFF
V: TRBV29-1; J: TRBJ2-2; size: .; D: .; DNA: TGCAGCGTTGTTGGGCAGGTGAACACCGGGGAGCTGTTTTTT; CDR3: CSVVGQVNTGELFF
V: TRBV5-8; J: TRBJ1-6; size: .; D: .; DNA: TGTGCCAGCAGCTCCCGGGACAAGAAATCACCCCTCCACTTT; CDR3: CASSSRDKKSPLHF
V: TRBV19; J: TRBJ2-7; size: .; D: TRBD2; DNA: TGTGCCAGTAGACTTTCAGCTAGCGGGAGGTCCTACGAGCAGTACTTC; CDR3: CASRLSASGRSYEQYF
V: TRBV7-9; J: TRBJ1-2; size: .; D: .; DNA: TGTGCCAGCAGCTTACAGGGGTCCTATGGCTACACCTTC; CDR3: CASSLQGSYGYTF
V: TRBV3-1/TRBV3-2; J: TRBJ2-3; size: medium-sized; D: TRBD2; DNA: TGTGCCAGCAGCCAAGGGAGCGGGAGTCGCACAGATACGCAGTATTTT; CDR3: CASSQGSGSRTDTQYF
V: TRBV6-4; J: TRBJ2-1; size: .; D: .; DNA: TGTGCCGGCATAAGGGTAAGGGGCGAGCAGTTCTTC; CDR3: CAGIRVRGEQFF
V: TRBV20-1; J: TRBJ1-1; size: .; D: .; DNA: TGCAGTGCTAGTCCCGCTCCGGGCGGAGCTTTCTTT; CDR3: CSASPAPGGAFF
V: TRBV10-3; J: TRBJ1-6; size: .; D: .; DNA: TGTGCCATCAGTGATCCAAAGGGCATTAGGGGGAATTCACCCCTCCACTTT; CDR3: CAISDPKGIRGNSPLHF